Listed below are T cell receptor beta chains from one sample, sequenced in a study of blood T cell repertoires in COVID-19. Using immunoSEQ multiplex PCR, the repertoire was profiled, and TCRdb retains in-frame clones only, with some absent. Here the sample spans under 300,000 clones, approximately 84% being singletons. The specimen was peripheral blood. These receptors were taken from a human donor with COVID-19, enrolled during active disease. The donor label of this sample is uncertain. Both conserved end residues are part of each CDR3. The D gene is left open where the match is weak. Not every row has a clone size; where given, it reads once, few, many or a size class.

D gene	V gene	J gene	clone size	CDR3 protein	CDR3 DNA
NA	TRBV10-3	TRBJ1-5	NA	CAISESSGDQPQHF	TGTGCCATCAGTGAGTCGTCGGGGGATCAGCCCCAGCATTTT
NA	TRBV30	TRBJ1-1	NA	CAWRGGINMNTEAFF	TGTGCCTGGAGGGGGGGGATAAACATGAACACTGAAGCTTTCTTT
NA	TRBV13	TRBJ2-7	NA	CASSLSASSYEQYF	TGTGCCAGCAGCTTGAGCGCGAGCTCCTACGAGCAGTACTTC
NA	TRBV7-7	TRBJ1-3	NA	CASSRDSASSGNTIYF	TGTGCTAGCAGCCGAGACAGTGCGAGCTCTGGAAACACCATATATTTT
TRBD1	TRBV24-1	TRBJ1-2	NA	CATSESDRGWYGYTF	TGTGCCACCAGTGAATCGGACAGGGGTTGGTATGGCTACACCTTC
TRBD2	TRBV28	TRBJ2-2	NA	CASTDLAGSGELFF	TGTGCCAGCACCGATCTAGCGGGAAGTGGGGAGCTGTTTTTT
NA	TRBV7-3	TRBJ2-2	NA	CASSLSGGRSGELFF	TGTGCCAGCAGCTTGAGTGGTGGGCGTTCCGGGGAGCTGTTTTTT
TRBD2	TRBV19	TRBJ2-1	NA	CASSTREGSYNEQFF	TGTGCCAGTAGTACGCGGGAGGGGAGCTACAATGAGCAGTTCTTC
TRBD2	TRBV3-1/TRBV3-2	TRBJ2-3	NA	CASSQSSGSTDTQYF	TGTGCCAGCAGCCAGTCTAGCGGAAGCACAGATACGCAGTATTTT
NA	TRBV2	TRBJ2-2	NA	CASSGLSTGELFF	TGTGCCAGCAGTGGTCTCAGCACCGGGGAGCTGTTTTTT
TRBD2	TRBV3-1/TRBV3-2	TRBJ2-7	NA	CASSKALAGARYEQYF	TGTGCCAGCAGCAAAGCACTAGCGGGAGCCCGCTACGAGCAGTACTTC
NA	TRBV28	TRBJ1-1	once	CASSFVGEENTEAFF	TGTGCCAGCAGTTTTGTGGGTGAGGAGAACACTGAAGCTTTCTTT
TRBD2	TRBV13	TRBJ2-2	NA	CASSGTSGRAGELFF	TGTGCCAGCAGCGGGACTAGCGGGAGGGCCGGGGAGCTGTTTTTT
NA	TRBV2	TRBJ1-6	NA	CASRDEGVYSPLHF	TGTGCCAGCAGGGACGAAGGGGTCTATTCACCCCTCCACTTT
TRBD1	TRBV2	TRBJ2-2	NA	CASSDWTGNTGELFF	TGTGCCAGCAGTGATTGGACAGGGAACACCGGGGAGCTGTTTTTT
NA	TRBV6-6	TRBJ2-7	NA	CASSYPPDSAYEQYF	TGTGCCAGCAGTTACCCTCCGGACTCGGCCTACGAGCAGTACTTC
NA	TRBV11-2	TRBJ2-7	NA	CASSLRGADEQYF	TGTGCCAGCAGCTTACGCGGGGCCGACGAGCAGTACTTC
TRBD2	TRBV4-3	TRBJ2-1	NA	CASSQNSWTSVQFF	TGCGCCAGCAGCCAGAACTCTTGGACTAGCGTTCAGTTCTTC
TRBD2	TRBV9	TRBJ2-5	NA	CASSARLAGGQETQYF	TGTGCCAGCAGCGCTAGACTAGCGGGAGGGCAGGAGACCCAGTACTTC
NA	TRBV4-3	TRBJ2-7	once	CASSLRAGYEQYF	TGCGCCAGCAGCCTAAGAGCGGGCTACGAGCAGTACTTC
TRBD2	TRBV5-1	TRBJ2-1	NA	CASSLLLLPGTSGRDEQFF	TGCGCCAGCAGCTTGCTACTCCTACCCGGGACTAGCGGGAGGGATGAGCAGTTCTTC
TRBD2	TRBV15	TRBJ2-1	NA	CATSSSGRSYNEQFF	TGTGCCACCAGCTCTAGCGGGAGGTCCTACAATGAGCAGTTCTTC
NA	TRBV28	TRBJ2-7	NA	CASRRTGTYEQYF	TGTGCCAGCAGGCGGACGGGAACCTACGAGCAGTACTTC
TRBD1	TRBV5-8	TRBJ1-1	NA	CASSRDRVVAEAFF	TGTGCCAGCAGCCGTGACAGGGTTGTCGCTGAAGCTTTCTTT